This T cell receptor beta chain was profiled in a study of T cells in Graves' hyperthyroidism and ophthalmopathy. Across the study: The authors collected peripheral blood at initial diagnosis, before any treatment. Study-level points and caveats: Most expanded thyroid clonotypes above 0.001 recurred in blood.

Patients aged 18 to 65 had newly diagnosed hyperthyroidism lasting under 2 months. Every diagnosis used clinical symptoms, serum thyroxine and TRAb, thyroid ultrasound and orbital computed tomography. Trimming shortened V by 10 bases and J by 6 bases, and 16 bases separated the two germline ends. The length of the CDR3 is 12 residues. There were TCR beta CDR3 regions amplified from RNA transcripts. Primed by the HTBI set, a first-round RT-PCR was run on the TCR CDR3. TCRdb re-analysed the multiplex PCR reads in MiXCR, keeping a single row per CDR3 protein. The sample consists of around 500,000 distinct CDR3 sequences, approximately 15% of them appearing once. This clonotype has ten or more counts. Its antigen is not known.

The receptor was derived from a woman aged 18-30 years with Graves' hyperthyroidism. Sequencing input: blood. V usage is TRBV12-3 or TRBV12-4 and J usage is TRBJ2-7; D is unresolved. The CDR3 loop is CATSITSTEQYF. The CDR3 DNA sequence: TGTGCCACCAGCATTACCTCTACCGAGCAGTACTTC.